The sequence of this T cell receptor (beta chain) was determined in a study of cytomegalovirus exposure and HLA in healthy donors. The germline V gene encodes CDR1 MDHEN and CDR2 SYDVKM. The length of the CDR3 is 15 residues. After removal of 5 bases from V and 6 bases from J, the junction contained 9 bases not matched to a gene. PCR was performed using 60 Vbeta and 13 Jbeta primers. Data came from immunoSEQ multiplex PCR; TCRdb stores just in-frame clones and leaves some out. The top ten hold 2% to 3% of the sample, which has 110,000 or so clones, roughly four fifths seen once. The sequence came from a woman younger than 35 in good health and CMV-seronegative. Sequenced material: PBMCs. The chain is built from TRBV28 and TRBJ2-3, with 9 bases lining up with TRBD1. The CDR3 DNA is TGTGCCAGCAGTCAAACAGGGGGCAGGGGCGATACGCAGTATTTT. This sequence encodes CASSQTGGRGDTQYF.